A single sample is the source of the 19 T cell receptor beta chains below, sequenced in a study of blood T cell repertoires in COVID-19. Profiled with immunoSEQ multiplex PCR; TCRdb holds only in-frame clones, not every one. The sample includes over 100,000 clones, less than 90% of them seen just once. The sample comprised peripheral blood. Receptors originate from a human donor in a cohort sampled during active COVID-19.

Points on this clone: At one end the junction does not follow the germline gene, possibly because of a read error. The rearrangement links TRBV28 to TRBJ2-7; D possibly corresponds to TRBD1 (6 bases). Germline V CDR1 and CDR2: MDHEN, SYDVKM. The CDR3 has 13 amino acids. The CDR3 loop is CASSSRQAVKDDF. DNA for the CDR3: TGTGCCAGCAGTTCTCGACAGGCAGTGAAGGACGACTTC.

The gene calls are TRBV28 and TRBJ2-4; maybe TRBD2 (5 bases). Germline CDR1 reads MDHEN; CDR2 reads SYDVKM. The V gene lost 2 bases and the J gene lost 0 bases, with 11 bases spanning the gap. CDR3 size: 16 residues. The CDR3 sequence is CASSLPSEVAKNIQYF. The CDR3, as DNA: TGTGCCAGCAGTTTACCTTCGGAGGTAGCCAAAAACATTCAGTACTTC.

The chain combines TRBV6-5 with TRBJ1-1, with no clear D. The CDR3 extends over 12 amino acids. Germline CDR1 reads MNHEY; CDR2 reads SVGAGI. V was clipped by 5 bases and J by 5 bases, with 9 bases between them. CDR3 nucleotide sequence: TGTGCCAGCAGTACACGAGGGACTGAAGCTTTCTTT. Protein sequence: CASSTRGTEAFF.

This chain joins TRBV3-1 (or the pseudogene TRBV3-2) and TRBJ1-2; TRBD1 agrees at 11 bases. The CDR3 runs 14 residues. The trim removed 4 bases at V and 6 bases at J, leaving 4 bases unmatched. In germline, CDR1 is LGHDT, CDR2 YNNKEL (reference sequence). The CDR3: CASSPLDRGHGYTF. DNA of the CDR3: TGTGCCAGCAGCCCATTGGACAGGGGGCATGGCTACACCTTC.

This rearrangement joins TRBV11-2 to TRBJ2-3, with unresolved D. This CDR3 is built from 15 residues. Looked up from germline, CDR1 is SGHAT and CDR2 is FQNNGV. V was clipped by 3 bases and J by 9 bases, with 19 bases between them. The CDR3 coding sequence is TGTGCCAGCAGCTTCAATCCTTCGGGTCCCGGAACGCAGTATTTT. This gives the protein CASSFNPSGPGTQYF.

The chain couples TRBV4-1 to TRBJ1-2; maybe TRBD1 (6 bases). Germline CDR1 reads MGHRA; CDR2 reads YSYEKL. The CDR3 length is 14 residues. V was shortened by 1 base and J by 6 bases, with 12 bases between the two germline ends. CDR3 sequence reads: CASSQVRPGDGYTF. CDR3 in DNA: TGCGCCAGCAGCCAAGTCAGGCCAGGGGATGGCTACACCTTC.

J is TRBJ2-2 and V is TRBV5-1; 10 nucleotides agree with TRBD2. The CDR3 consists of 16 residues. The V gene end was trimmed by 3 bases and the J gene end by 6 bases; junction bases not matched to a gene: 8. Germline CDR1 and CDR2: SGHRS and YFSETQ. The CDR3 sequence: CASSYTSGITSGELFF. The CDR3 nucleotides read TGCGCCAGCAGCTATACTAGCGGGATTACTTCCGGGGAGCTGTTTTTT.

This clone was seen a few times. The chain couples TRBV28 to TRBJ2-2, with TRBD2 matching over 11 bases. The V gene end was trimmed by 3 bases and the J gene end by 2 bases; junction bases not matched to a gene: 17. The germline V gene has CDR1 MDHEN and CDR2 SYDVKM. This CDR3 comprises 21 residues. This CDR3 reads CASSFLSPRASGRTNTGELFF. As DNA, the CDR3 is TGTGCCAGCAGTTTCCTCAGTCCTAGGGCTAGCGGGAGGACCAACACCGGGGAGCTGTTTTTT.

The chain employs TRBV28 and TRBJ2-2; D gene unclear. The germline V and J ends were trimmed by 5 bases and 4 bases, with 8 bases remaining between them. The V gene's germline CDR1 is MDHEN and CDR2 SYDVKM. CDR3 size: 13 residues. The CDR3 DNA reads as TGTGCCAGCAGTGGGCTGATCACCGGGGAGCTGTTTTTT. This encodes CASSGLITGELFF.

The genes are TRBV28 and TRBJ2-7, with 8 bases lining up with TRBD2. The germline V gene encodes CDR1 MDHEN and CDR2 SYDVKM. The CDR3 is 15 amino acids. Trimming removed 6 bases from V and 1 base from J; junction bases left unmatched: 8. CDR3 nucleotides: TGTGCCAGCAGGCCGGGACTAGGCATATCCTACGAGCAGTACTTC. Translating gives CASRPGLGISYEQYF.

The chain has TRBV6-1 and TRBJ2-7; a weak D match, TRBD1 (6 bases). V was trimmed by 0 bases and J by 4 bases, leaving 13 bases between them. Germline lookup yields CDR1 MNHNS and CDR2 SASEGT. The CDR3 length is 15 residues. CDR3 nucleotide sequence: TGTGCCAGCAGTGAAGCTCCGGACAGACCTTACGAGCAGTACTTC. It codes for CASSEAPDRPYEQYF.

V gene TRBV5-5 combines with J gene TRBJ1-5, with no clear D. The V end lost 0 bases, the J end lost 0 bases, and 7 bases lay between the germline ends. CDR1 and CDR2 from the germline V gene are SGHKS and YYEKEE (reference sequence). The length of the CDR3 is 15 residues. The CDR3 DNA reads as TGTGCCAGCAGCTTGGTCGGAGATAGCAATCAGCCCCAGCATTTT. This gives the protein CASSLVGDSNQPQHF.

V usage is TRBV6-5 and J usage is TRBJ1-2; 7 nucleotides line up with TRBD1. The germline V gene encodes CDR1 MNHEY and CDR2 SVGAGI. This CDR3 is built from 13 residues. V lost 4 bases and J lost 3; bases outside the gene matches: 2. CDR3 sequence: CASSSTGDYGYTF. The CDR3 DNA is TGTGCCAGCAGTTCCACAGGGGACTATGGCTACACCTTC.

The chain joins TRBV7-8 to TRBJ2-7; TRBD1 is a possible D gene (6 bases). This CDR3 has 14 residues. The germline CDR1 and CDR2 sequences are SGHVS and FQNEAQ. V was cut by 1 base and J by 4 bases, with 11 bases left in between. CDR3 protein: CASSLGGQTYEQYF. The CDR3 DNA sequence: TGTGCCAGCAGCTTAGGCGGACAGACATACGAGCAGTACTTC.

The chain couples TRBV11-3 to TRBJ1-1; no definite D call. The CDR3 covers 15 residues. Germline lookup yields CDR1 SGHNT and CDR2 YENEEA. Trimming pared 1 base from V and 0 bases from J, leaving 9 bases between. CDR3 in amino acids: CASSLVDGVNTEAFF. In DNA, the CDR3 is TGTGCCAGCAGCTTAGTTGACGGGGTGAACACTGAAGCTTTCTTT.

J is TRBJ2-2 and V is TRBV2; possibly TRBD1 for D (6 bases). V lost 7 bases to trimming and J lost 4 bases, with 10 bases between them. Germline loops: CDR1 SNHLY, CDR2 FYNNEI. The CDR3 is 13 amino acids. For the CDR3, the DNA is TGTGCCAGCAATCAGGGGACCACCGGGGAGCTGTTTTTT. This gives the protein CASNQGTTGELFF. The whole variable domain, remainder taken from reference TRBV2 and TRBJ2-2, is EPEVTQTPSHQVTQMGQEVILRCVPISNHLYFYWYRQILGQKVEFLVSFYNNEISEKSEIFDDQFSVERPDGSNFTLKIRSTKLEDSAMYFCASNQGTTGELFFGEGSRLTVL.

The CDR3 loop reads CASSQESGQQQQYF. In nucleotides, the CDR3 is TGTGCCAGCAGCCAAGAAAGCGGACAGCAGCAGCAGTACTTC. The chain is built from TRBV4-2 and TRBJ2-7; TRBD1 might be the D (6 bases). Germline V gene sequence: CDR1 LGHNA, CDR2 YNFKEQ. This CDR3 is 14 amino acids long. V was trimmed by 0 bases and J by 8 bases, leaving 14 bases between them.

V is TRBV15 and J is TRBJ2-6; unclear D gene. Germline V gene data show CDR1 as LNHNV and CDR2 as YYDKDF (reference sequence). The CDR3 spans 15 residues. V lost 3 bases, J lost 1 base, and 7 bases lay in between. This CDR3 is CATSSERSGANVLTF. In DNA form, the CDR3 reads TGTGCCACCAGCAGCGAGAGGTCTGGGGCCAACGTCCTGACTTTC.

The gene calls are TRBV27 and TRBJ1-5; D unresolved. V dropped 3 bases and J dropped 6 bases, with 9 bases sitting between them. CDR1 is MNHEY and CDR2 is SMNVEV in the germline V gene (reference sequence). The CDR3 loop spans 13 amino acids. The CDR3 DNA reads TGTGCCAGCAGTTTCGAGGGTCCTCAGCCCCAGCATTTT. This encodes CASSFEGPQPQHF.